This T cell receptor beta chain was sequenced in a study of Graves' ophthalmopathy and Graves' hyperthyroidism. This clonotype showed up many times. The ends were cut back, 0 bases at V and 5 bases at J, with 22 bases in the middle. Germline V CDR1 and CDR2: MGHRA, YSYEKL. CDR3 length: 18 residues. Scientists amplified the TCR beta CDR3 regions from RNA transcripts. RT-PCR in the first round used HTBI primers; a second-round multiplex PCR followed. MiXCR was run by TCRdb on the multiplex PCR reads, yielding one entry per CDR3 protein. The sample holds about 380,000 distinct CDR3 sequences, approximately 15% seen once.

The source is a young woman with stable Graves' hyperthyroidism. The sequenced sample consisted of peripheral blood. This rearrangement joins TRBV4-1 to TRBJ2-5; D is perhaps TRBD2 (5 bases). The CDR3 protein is CASSQDPSRAGIVETQYF. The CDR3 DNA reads TGCGCCAGCAGCCAAGATCCCTCCCGGGCGGGCATCGTCGAGACCCAGTACTTC.